Listed here is a single T cell receptor (beta chain). The target antigen is unknown. The germline V and J ends were trimmed by 4 bases and 1 base, with 13 bases remaining between them. The germline CDR1 and CDR2 sequences are MGHRA and YSYEKL. The CDR3 contains 15 residues. This sample was included in a study of cytomegalovirus exposure and HLA in healthy donors. Study-wide results and caveats: Some V segments could not be told apart, so they were left out, TRBV6-2 and TRBV6-3 among them. Another analysis was done later, and it associated over 15,000 TCR beta sequences with HLA alleles at 0.05 false discovery rate.

The PCR had 60 Vbeta and 13 Jbeta primers. TCRdb's copy holds only in-frame clones and misses some; the assay was immunoSEQ multiplex PCR. Its listing shows 70,000 or so clones. The chain joins TRBV4-1 to TRBJ1-1; the D is unclear. The sequence was obtained from a boy between 10 and 17 years old in good health and CMV-seronegative. Sequenced material: PBMCs. The DNA of the CDR3 is TGCGCCAGCAGCCGCATGCGAGGGCGGAACACTGAAGCTTTCTTT. Protein sequence: CASSRMRGRNTEAFF.